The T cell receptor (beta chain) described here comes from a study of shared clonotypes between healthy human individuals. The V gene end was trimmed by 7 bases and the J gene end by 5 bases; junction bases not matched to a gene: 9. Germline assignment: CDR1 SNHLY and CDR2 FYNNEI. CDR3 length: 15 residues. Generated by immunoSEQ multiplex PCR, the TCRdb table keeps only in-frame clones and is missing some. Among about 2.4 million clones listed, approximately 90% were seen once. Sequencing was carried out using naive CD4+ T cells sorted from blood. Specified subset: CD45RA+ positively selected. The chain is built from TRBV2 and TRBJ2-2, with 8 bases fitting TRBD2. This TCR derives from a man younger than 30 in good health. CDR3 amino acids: CASTGGAPGTGELFF. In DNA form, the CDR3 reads TGTGCCAGCACCGGGGGGGCCCCGGGAACCGGGGAGCTGTTTTTT.